Described below is a single TCR beta chain sequence and its context. The source of the sample is a study of blood T cell repertoires in COVID-19. At the level of the study: Acute-phase and convalescent COVID-19 samples originated in the United States, Italy and Spain.

Under the authors' procedure: Amplification with reference gene primers provided the estimates of nucleated cell counts. The repertoire was sequenced with immunoSEQ multiplex PCR; TCRdb's copy has only in-frame clones and lacks some. The DNA was the basis for D and trimming; V, J and clone size are from that table. The profile shows under 200,000 clones, roughly 84% of them singletons. Cohort 3 recovery required two negative PCRs, clearance, or symptom resolution. This clonotype was obtained from a woman aged 45-59 years who had recovered from COVID-19. Sample: PBMCs or T cells enriched from blood (not recorded which).

The CDR3 DNA reads TGTGCCAGCAGTGATGGGCAAGAGCAGTACTTC. Its translation is CASSDGQEQYF. The chain links TRBV6-1 to TRBJ2-7; D not resolved. Trimming removed 3 bases at V and 7 bases at J, with 7 bases between. CDR1 and CDR2 from the germline V gene are MNHNS and SASEGT. The CDR3 contains 11 residues.